The 2 T cell receptor beta chains reported below all come from one sample, sequenced in a study of beta chain features in type 1 diabetes. Study-wide results and caveats: Shorter TCRB CDR3s, moderately but significantly so, were found in Type 1 diabetes patients in all four CD4+ subsets.

Their specific antigens are unknown. The whole isolated RNA underwent reverse transcription, so sequencing captured expressed TCRB transcripts. Sequencing was performed with immunoSEQ multiplex PCR; in TCRdb, only in-frame clones are kept and a portion is missing. The sample yields some 350,000 clones, 13% seen once. Sample: naive CD4+ T cells from blood. Receptor source: a woman between 18 and 29 years old with type 1 diabetes.

The J gene is TRBJ2-7, the V gene TRBV7-2, with no clear D. This CDR3 has 11 residues. In germline, CDR1 is SGHTA, CDR2 FQGNSA. V was pared by 3 bases and J by 3 bases, with 3 bases between. The CDR3 nucleotides read TGTGCCAGCAGCTTCTTCTACGAGCAGTACTTC. It translates to CASSFFYEQYF.

This clone was seen more than once but under ten times. V gene TRBV12-5 combines with J gene TRBJ2-1, with D possibly TRBD1 on 5 matching bases. Trimming took 0 bases from V and 5 from J, leaving 23 bases between them. This CDR3 is built from 19 residues. Germline V gives CDR1 LGHNT, CDR2 FRNRAP. The CDR3, as DNA: TGTGCTAGTGGTTTGGTACCCTTTATCCAGGGTTTTGAAAACAATGAGCAGTTCTTC. Translation: CASGLVPFIQGFENNEQFF.